What follows are 22 T cell receptor beta chains derived from one specimen sequenced in a study of cytomegalovirus exposure and HLA in healthy donors. The PCR used 60 Vbeta and 13 Jbeta primers. The assay was immunoSEQ multiplex PCR, and TCRdb's table has in-frame clones only and misses some. The sample lists over 150,000 clones, around 75% occurring once. The sample consisted of PBMCs. The origin of the receptors is a male donor in good health and CMV-seronegative.

The genes are TRBV30 and TRBJ1-5, with TRBD1 as a possible D gene (5 bases). The CDR3 length is 16 residues. Trimming took 0 bases from V and 5 from J, leaving 17 bases between them. CDR1 and CDR2 from the germline V gene are GTSNPN and SVGIG (reference sequence). Here the CDR3 reads CAWSVRSRGLDQPQHF. For the CDR3, the DNA is TGTGCCTGGAGTGTACGAAGTCGGGGGTTGGATCAGCCCCAGCATTTT.

The chain carries TRBV15 and TRBJ2-2, with 7 nucleotides matching TRBD2. The CDR3 consists of 18 residues. Per the germline V gene, CDR1 is LNHNV and CDR2 is YYDKDF (reference sequence). Losses at the gene ends were 0 bases for V and 6 bases for J; bases not matched to a gene: 13. The CDR3 spells CATSRDGRVSSVAGELFF. The CDR3 region has the DNA TGTGCCACCAGCAGAGATGGGAGGGTCAGCTCGGTCGCCGGGGAGCTGTTTTTT.

This chain connects TRBV4-2 to TRBJ2-1, with TRBD1 matching over 9 bases. Germline V gene lookup returns CDR1 LGHNA and CDR2 YNFKEQ. Trimming took 1 base from V and 4 from J; bases not matched to a gene: 14. This CDR3 is built from 19 residues. CDR3 sequence reads: CASSQAPPTGQGGYNEQFF. The CDR3, as DNA: TGTGCCAGCAGCCAAGCACCTCCTACGGGACAGGGAGGGTACAATGAGCAGTTCTTC.

This clone was detected only once. The chain combines TRBV6-1 with TRBJ2-5; D unclear. Per germline, CDR1 MNHNS and CDR2 SASEGT. This CDR3 has 11 residues. Trimming took 7 bases from V and 5 from J, leaving 8 bases between them. CDR3 coding DNA: TGTGCCAGCAAGATCCAGGAGACCCAGTACTTC. Translating gives CASKIQETQYF.

The chain combines TRBV6-6 with TRBJ2-5, with 7 positions matching TRBD1. Losses at the gene ends were 5 bases for V and 4 bases for J; bases not matched to a gene: 7. The CDR3 extends over 14 amino acids. Germline V gene lookup returns CDR1 MNHNY and CDR2 SVGAGI (reference sequence). The CDR3 region is CASSGNRGRETQYF. The CDR3 DNA follows: TGTGCCAGCAGTGGAAACAGGGGTAGAGAGACCCAGTACTTC.

This clone has just a few counts. The chain employs TRBV5-1 and TRBJ1-5; 8 bases align to TRBD1. The CDR3 length is 15 residues. J lost 1 base, V lost 3 bases, and 3 bases had no gene match. Germline V gives CDR1 SGHRS, CDR2 YFSETQ. CDR3: CASSWGQESNQPQHF. As DNA, the CDR3 is TGCGCCAGCAGCTGGGGACAGGAAAGCAATCAGCCCCAGCATTTT.

The chain has TRBV29-1 and TRBJ2-6; D remains unclear. CDR1 and CDR2 from the germline V gene are SQVTM and ANQGSEA. CDR3 length equals 14 residues. V dropped 7 bases and J dropped 0 bases, with 10 bases sitting between them. The CDR3 loop reads CSAIPSSGANVLTF. CDR3 DNA sequence: TGCAGCGCCATTCCTAGCTCTGGGGCCAACGTCCTGACTTTC.

J is TRBJ2-6 and V is TRBV2, with D possibly TRBD1 on 7 matching bases. CDR3 length equals 16 residues. Trimming removed 6 bases at V and 3 bases at J, with 15 bases between. The germline V gene encodes CDR1 SNHLY and CDR2 FYNNEI. CDR3 region: CASSIQGRGGANVLTF. CDR3 DNA sequence: TGTGCCAGCAGCATACAGGGGCGGGGTGGGGCCAACGTCCTGACTTTC.

The gene calls are TRBV5-6 and TRBJ1-4, with 9 nucleotides matching TRBD1. Germline CDR1 is SGHDT and CDR2 is YYEEEE. The CDR3 length is 16 residues. The J segment lost 7 bases and the V segment lost 1 base, leaving 8 bases of the junction unmatched. The CDR3 DNA sequence: TGTGCCAGCAGCTTGTACCGATCGGACAGGGGTGAAAAACTGTTTTTT. It encodes CASSLYRSDRGEKLFF. The entire variable domain, with the rest obtained from reference TRBV5-6 and TRBJ1-4, is as follows: DAGVTQSPTHLIKTRGQQVTLRCSPKSGHDTVSWYQQALGQGPQFIFQYYEEEERQRGNFPDRFSGHQFPNYSSELNVNALLLGDSALYLCASSLYRSDRGEKLFFGSGTQLSVL.

The genes are TRBV19 and TRBJ2-2, with 11 positions matching TRBD1. This CDR3 region has 15 residues. The germline V gene has CDR1 LNHDA and CDR2 SQIVND (reference sequence). The V and J ends lost 10 bases and 5 bases, in that order; junction bases with no gene match: 9. The CDR3, as DNA: TGTGCCACCAAGGGACAGGGGGATGGGACCGGGGAGCTGTTTTTT. Its translation is CATKGQGDGTGELFF.

This clone was picked up a small number of times. The chain joins TRBV14 to TRBJ2-7; D is unclear. CDR1 SGHDN and CDR2 FVKESK come from the germline V gene. This CDR3 has 11 amino acids. The germline V and J ends were trimmed by 3 bases and 7 bases, with 7 bases remaining between them. CDR3 DNA sequence: TGTGCCAGCAGCCATAGTGGTGAGCAGTACTTC. This sequence encodes CASSHSGEQYF.

This clone has more than one count but fewer than ten. The rearrangement joins TRBV30 to TRBJ2-3, with 9 bases lining up with TRBD1. From germline, CDR1 is GTSNPN and CDR2 SVGIG (reference sequence). J gave up 4 bases and V 3 bases, and 2 bases lay outside the gene matches. The CDR3 totals 13 residues. This CDR3 is CAWRGQGPDTQYF. The CDR3 DNA follows: TGTGCCTGGAGGGGACAGGGTCCAGATACGCAGTATTTT.

The gene calls are TRBV28 and TRBJ2-7; 13 nucleotides match TRBD2. Germline V gene sequence: CDR1 MDHEN, CDR2 SYDVKM. The J segment lost 6 bases and the V segment lost 7 bases, leaving 9 bases of the junction unmatched. The CDR3 loop spans 15 amino acids. The CDR3 spells CASTGGGLAGFEQYF. CDR3 DNA: TGTGCCAGCACCGGGGGGGGACTAGCGGGATTCGAGCAGTACTTC.

The rearrangement uses TRBV6-1 and TRBJ2-3; 8 bases are a match to TRBD1. The J segment lost 3 bases and the V segment lost 5 bases, leaving 7 bases of the junction unmatched. The CDR3 spans 15 residues. Germline-derived CDR1 and CDR2 are MNHNS and SASEGT. The CDR3 is CASSLTGEGTDTQYF. The CDR3 DNA reads TGTGCCAGCAGTTTGACAGGGGAAGGTACAGATACGCAGTATTTT.

The table lists this clone with a count of one. The chain recombines TRBV28 with TRBJ2-7; weak D call: TRBD1 (5 bases). V shed 3 bases and J shed 0 bases, with 12 bases lying between them. Germline CDR1 reads MDHEN; CDR2 reads SYDVKM. This CDR3 has 15 amino acids. The chain's CDR3 is CASSLVQGISYEQYF. CDR3 nucleotides: TGTGCCAGCAGTTTGGTTCAGGGAATCTCCTACGAGCAGTACTTC.

This rearrangement joins TRBV7-9 to TRBJ1-1; the D gene is possibly TRBD1 (6 bases). V shed 5 bases and J shed 8 bases, with 21 bases lying between them. The CDR3 is 15 amino acids. CDR1 is SEHNR, CDR2 FQNEAQ, per germline (reference sequence). DNA of the CDR3: TGTGCCAGCAGCAATGCGCATCGGGACACGGCCGAAGCTTTCTTT. It yields the protein CASSNAHRDTAEAFF.

The genes are TRBV2 and TRBJ1-3; D remains ambiguous. This CDR3 is built from 14 residues. With 7 bases removed from V and 3 bases from J, the gap between germline ends came to 13 bases. Germline CDR1 and CDR2: SNHLY and FYNNEI. Here the CDR3 reads CASTSGLRGNTIYF. The CDR3 coding sequence is TGTGCCAGCACCTCCGGACTGCGTGGAAACACCATATATTTT.

V usage is TRBV4-1 and J usage is TRBJ1-5; tentatively, D is TRBD1 (6 bases). Germline V lookup: CDR1 MGHRA, CDR2 YSYEKL. The CDR3 has 15 amino acids. Trimming pared 0 bases from V and 2 bases from J, leaving 8 bases between. CDR3 bases: TGCGCCAGCAGCCAAGAAGGGACACGCAATCAGCCCCAGCATTTT. Translated: CASSQEGTRNQPQHF.

The J gene is TRBJ2-2, the V gene TRBV9; D gene unclear. This CDR3 region has 14 residues. CDR1 is SGDLS, CDR2 YYNGEE, per germline. Trimming pared 0 bases from V and 4 bases from J, leaving 7 bases between. The CDR3 DNA is TGTGCCAGCAGCGTAGCTCGGGTCACCGGGGAGCTGTTTTTT. Residues: CASSVARVTGELFF.

The genes are TRBV6-1 and TRBJ1-5; D is perhaps TRBD1 (6 bases). The CDR3 contains 19 residues. Germline V gene sequence: CDR1 MNHNS, CDR2 SASEGT. V lost 2 bases and J 0 bases, leaving 20 bases between the germline ends. The CDR3 coding sequence is TGTGCCAGCAGTGAATTGGAGACAGGAGTGGGCAATAGCAATCAGCCCCAGCATTTT. It codes for CASSELETGVGNSNQPQHF.

Turning to this clone: The sample holds other DNA sequences that translate to the same CDR3. The genes are TRBV6-5 and TRBJ1-1; D gene unclear. Germline V gene lookup returns CDR1 MNHEY and CDR2 SVGAGI. This CDR3 region has 14 residues. With 0 bases removed from V and 4 bases from J, the gap between germline ends came to 9 bases. The CDR3 DNA follows: TGTGCCAGCAGTTACTCCGAGGGTTCCACTGAAGCTTTCTTT. Protein: CASSYSEGSTEAFF.

This clone showed up just a few times. J is TRBJ2-4 and V is TRBV4-2; a possible D gene is TRBD2 (6 bases). Germline CDR1 is LGHNA and CDR2 is YNFKEQ. The CDR3 is 16 amino acids. V dropped 4 bases and J dropped 0 bases, with 13 bases sitting between them. DNA for the CDR3: TGTGCCAGCAGCCCCCAGCGGGCATTAGCCAAAAACATTCAGTACTTC. Encoded protein: CASSPQRALAKNIQYF.